This T cell receptor beta chain comes out of a study of cytomegalovirus exposure and HLA in healthy donors. Whole-study results and caveats: Earlier findings revealed that most TCR beta V segments proved productive either about 87% or about 30% of the time. The study labeled under 200 TCR beta chains cytomegalovirus-associated.

On this clone: Its specificity is unknown.

Germline trimming cut 4 bases from V and 0 bases from J; bases unmatched to any gene: 4. The germline CDR1 and CDR2 sequences are SGHRS and YFSETQ. This CDR3 comprises 16 residues. Primers included in the PCR were 60 Vbeta and 13 Jbeta primers. Some clones are missing from TCRdb's copy, which holds only in-frame ones; the method was immunoSEQ multiplex PCR. The profile covers some 140,000 clones, with approximately 87% appearing a single time and 1.5% to 1.7% taken by the ten largest. The source of this sequence is a man in his forties in good health and CMV-seronegative. The rearrangement links TRBV5-1 to TRBJ2-2; 9 bases fit TRBD2. The sample taken for sequencing was PBMCs. For the CDR3, the DNA is TGCGCCAGCAGCCAAGGACTAGCGACGAACACCGGGGAGCTGTTTTTT. It specifies CASSQGLATNTGELFF. Full variable domain (remainder filled in from reference TRBV5-1 and TRBJ2-2): KAGVTQTPRYLIKTRGQQVTLSCSPISGHRSVSWYQQTPGQGLQFLFEYFSETQRNKGNFPGRFSGRQFSNSRSEMNVSTLELGDSALYLCASSQGLATNTGELFFGEGSRLTVL.